These 17 T cell receptor beta chains were sequenced from one sample in a study of blood T cell repertoires in COVID-19. Sequenced by immunoSEQ multiplex PCR; TCRdb stores in-frame clones only, minus some. The profile shows a few hundred thousand clones, roughly 84% of them singletons. Material for sequencing was peripheral blood. The receptor set was obtained from a woman of 80 years or more with acute or convalescent COVID-19.

This clone was picked up a small number of times. This sequence joins TRBV5-4 and TRBJ2-7; TRBD2 matches 13 bases. Germline V lookup: CDR1 SGHNT, CDR2 YYREEE (reference sequence). The CDR3 extends over 17 amino acids. The V gene end was trimmed by 4 bases and the J gene end by 0 bases; junction bases not matched to a gene: 7. The CDR3 here is CASSKGLAGPSSYEQYF. For the CDR3, the DNA is TGTGCCAGCAGCAAGGGACTAGCGGGGCCGAGCTCCTACGAGCAGTACTTC. The full variable domain, rest sourced from reference TRBV5-4 and TRBJ2-7, is ETGVTQSPTHLIKTRGQQVTLRCSSQSGHNTVSWYQQALGQGPQFIFQYYREEENGRGNFPPRFSGLQFPNYSSELNVNALELDDSALYLCASSKGLAGPSSYEQYFGPGTRLTVT.

The chain couples TRBV6-5 to TRBJ2-7, with 13 bases lining up with TRBD2. The CDR3 covers 15 residues. CDR1 and CDR2 (germline): MNHEY, SVGAGI. V was clipped by 6 bases and J by 2 bases; unmatched bases: 4. The CDR3, as DNA: TGTGCCAGCAGGACCGGGACTAGCGGGACCTACGAGCAGTACTTC. It specifies CASRTGTSGTYEQYF.

This clone was detected a few times. The gene calls are TRBV9 and TRBJ2-2; TRBD1 matches at 7 bases. The CDR3 is made up of 15 amino acids. Germline CDR1 reads SGDLS; CDR2 reads YYNGEE. Germline trimming cut 4 bases from V and 3 bases from J; bases unmatched to any gene: 6. The DNA of the CDR3 is TGTGCCAGCAGCACCTCCGGGACAGACACCGGGGAGCTGTTTTTT. It translates to CASSTSGTDTGELFF.

This chain joins TRBV11-3 and TRBJ1-2, with TRBD1 matching 8 bases. Germline CDR1 reads SGHNT; CDR2 reads YENEEA. The CDR3 is made up of 14 amino acids. The V and J ends lost 6 bases and 2 bases, in that order; junction bases with no gene match: 5. The CDR3 reads CASSPGTGNYGYTF. CDR3 DNA: TGTGCCAGCAGTCCGGGGACAGGCAACTATGGCTACACCTTC.

CDR3 amino acids: CASSLETGGRDEQYF. The DNA of the CDR3 is TGTGCCAGCAGCTTGGAGACAGGGGGTCGAGACGAGCAGTACTTC. The chain links TRBV5-4 to TRBJ2-7; 9 bases align to TRBD1. CDR1 is SGHNT and CDR2 is YYREEE in the germline V gene (reference sequence). The CDR3 consists of 15 residues. Trimming removed 0 bases from V and 5 bases from J; junction bases left unmatched: 6.

The chain has TRBV3-1 (or the pseudogene TRBV3-2) and TRBJ2-2, with D uncertain. V was clipped by 4 bases and J by 6 bases, with 9 bases between them. Germline CDR1 reads LGHDT; CDR2 reads YNNKEL (reference sequence). This CDR3 comprises 13 residues. The CDR3 nucleotides are TGTGCCAGCAGCCCACTAACGGCCGGGGAGCTGTTTTTT. Its translation: CASSPLTAGELFF.

V and J are TRBV7-9 and TRBJ1-2, with D possibly TRBD1 on 5 matching bases. Germline V lookup: CDR1 SEHNR, CDR2 FQNEAQ (reference sequence). The CDR3 covers 17 residues. V was trimmed by 5 bases and J by 3 bases, leaving 22 bases between them. CDR3 amino acids: CASSTRRPVRGDYGYTF. In nucleotides, the CDR3 is TGTGCCAGCAGCACTCGCCGACCCGTCCGGGGGGACTATGGCTACACCTTC.

This chain joins TRBV28 and TRBJ2-7; 9 nucleotides line up with TRBD1. The CDR3 spans 15 residues. Germline assignment: CDR1 MDHEN and CDR2 SYDVKM. The J segment lost 3 bases and the V segment lost 5 bases, leaving 8 bases of the junction unmatched. In nucleotides, the CDR3 is TGTGCCAGCAGTCTCCTGGGACAGGGTGGCTACGAGCAGTACTTC. This gives the protein CASSLLGQGGYEQYF.

This clone was found a few times. The chain carries TRBV28 and TRBJ2-7; 9 bases agree with TRBD1. Per the germline V gene, CDR1 is MDHEN and CDR2 is SYDVKM. Trimming took 6 bases from V and 4 from J; bases not matched to a gene: 13. The CDR3 contains 16 residues. CDR3 coding DNA: TGTGCCAGCAGGGGGACAGGGTTCCCCTCAAGTTACGAGCAGTACTTC. This sequence encodes CASRGTGFPSSYEQYF.

This clone was found many times. J is TRBJ2-7 and V is TRBV27, with D tentatively TRBD1 (5 bases). The V and J ends lost 6 bases and 8 bases respectively, with 23 bases between them. Germline V gene sequence: CDR1 MNHEY, CDR2 SMNVEV (reference sequence). This CDR3 region has 15 residues. CDR3 DNA sequence: TGTGCCAGCAGCCTAATGGGGCGGCGTCGAATGAAGCAGTACTTC. It yields the protein CASSLMGRRRMKQYF.

The chain has TRBV6-4 and TRBJ1-5, with TRBD1 matching over 10 bases. V was pared by 11 bases and J by 6 bases, with 19 bases of the junction left unmatched. The CDR3 has 17 residues. Germline CDR1 and CDR2: MRHNA and SNTAGT. CDR3 protein: CALTRVRDRGLSQPQHF. Written as DNA, the CDR3 is TGTGCCCTCACCCGGGTCCGGGACAGGGGTCTTAGTCAGCCCCAGCATTTT.

This clone occurred a few times. The rearrangement joins TRBV3-1 (or the pseudogene TRBV3-2) to TRBJ1-2; 8 bases fit TRBD1. With V trimmed by 8 bases and J by 2 bases, 10 bases remained unmatched. From germline, CDR1 is LGHDT and CDR2 YNNKEL (reference sequence). The CDR3 spans 15 residues. CDR3 amino acids: CASSSVDRVNYGYTF. CDR3 sequence (DNA): TGTGCCAGCTCTTCGGTGGACAGGGTCAACTATGGCTACACCTTC.

The rearrangement joins TRBV7-9 to TRBJ1-6, with a possible D match to TRBD1 (6 bases). The germline V gene encodes CDR1 SEHNR and CDR2 FQNEAQ (reference sequence). Trimming pared 5 bases from V and 7 bases from J, leaving 12 bases between. This CDR3 is 14 amino acids long. The chain's CDR3 is CASSQDSLNSPLHF. Here the CDR3 DNA reads TGTGCCAGCAGCCAGGACAGCTTGAATTCACCCCTCCACTTT. The whole variable domain, remainder taken from reference TRBV7-9 and TRBJ1-6, is DTGVSQNPRHKITKRGQNVTFRCDPISEHNRLYWYRQTLGQGPEFLTYFQNEAQLEKSRLLSDRFSAERPKGSFSTLEIQRTEQGDSAMYLCASSQDSLNSPLHFGNGTRLTVT.

This clone was picked up one time. The CDR3 DNA reads TGTGCCAGTAGTCCTGGGCCCACGTATGGCTACACCTTC. Its translation is CASSPGPTYGYTF. The chain carries TRBV19 and TRBJ1-2; D is uncertain. There are 13 residues in the CDR3. V lost 5 bases to trimming and J lost 5 bases, with 12 bases between them. Germline loops: CDR1 LNHDA, CDR2 SQIVND (reference sequence).

The rearrangement joins TRBV18 to TRBJ2-3, with D maybe TRBD1 (6 bases). The CDR3 has 15 amino acids. Trimming took 6 bases from V and 4 from J, leaving 17 bases between them. Germline CDR1 KGHSH, CDR2 LQKENI. CDR3 protein: CASSLQTGQPDTQYF. The DNA of the CDR3 is TGTGCCAGCTCCCTACAGACTGGACAGCCAGATACGCAGTATTTT.

This clone showed up just once. This chain uses TRBV11-3 with TRBJ2-3, with unresolved D. There are 13 residues in the CDR3. Germline V CDR1 and CDR2: SGHNT, YENEEA. Trimming took 1 base from V and 2 from J, leaving 4 bases between them. This CDR3 reads CASSLANTDTQYF. CDR3 in DNA: TGTGCCAGCAGCTTAGCTAACACAGATACGCAGTATTTT.

The chain combines TRBV5-1 with TRBJ2-1; TRBD2 aligns across 16 bases. This CDR3 has 18 residues. CDR1 and CDR2 from the germline V gene are SGHRS and YFSETQ. V shed 4 bases and J 7 bases; nucleotides not matched to a gene: 11. This CDR3 is CASSRGLAGGPGGNEQFF. For the CDR3, the DNA is TGCGCCAGCAGCAGGGGACTAGCGGGGGGGCCTGGCGGGAATGAGCAGTTCTTC.